These T cell receptor beta chains were read from a single sample in a study of shared clonotypes between healthy human individuals. TCRdb keeps only in-frame clones here, not all; method: immunoSEQ multiplex PCR. Of more than 550,000 clones listed, roughly 94% were seen once; the top ten hold about 24%. The source material was naive CD8+ T cells sorted from blood. Every receptor here comes from a man aged 25 to 40 in good health. Each CDR3 is given with its conserved first and last residue. The D gene is left open where the match is weak. Clone size, where shown, is once, few, many, or a class for clones that have expanded.

V gene: TRBV25-1; D gene: -; J gene: TRBJ2-1; clone size: -; CDR3 protein: CASSEYRGVYNEQFF; CDR3 DNA: TGTGCCAGCAGTGAATATCGGGGCGTTTACAATGAGCAGTTCTTC
V gene: TRBV9; D gene: -; J gene: TRBJ2-3; clone size: -; CDR3 protein: CASSVDLTDTQYF; CDR3 DNA: TGTGCCAGCAGCGTAGATCTGACAGATACGCAGTATTTT
V gene: TRBV14; D gene: TRBD1; J gene: TRBJ2-7; clone size: -; CDR3 protein: CASSPTGTSYEQYF; CDR3 DNA: TGTGCCAGCAGCCCGACAGGGACATCCTACGAGCAGTACTTC
V gene: TRBV23-1; D gene: -; J gene: TRBJ1-2; clone size: -; CDR3 protein: CASPRVEASHGYTF; CDR3 DNA: TGCGCCAGCCCGAGGGTGGAGGCCTCTCATGGCTACACCTTC
V gene: TRBV9; D gene: -; J gene: TRBJ1-5; clone size: -; CDR3 protein: CASSLDSNQPQHF; CDR3 DNA: TGTGCCAGCAGCCTCGACAGCAATCAGCCCCAGCATTTT
V gene: TRBV19; D gene: -; J gene: TRBJ2-3; clone size: -; CDR3 protein: CASSATDTQYF; CDR3 DNA: TGTGCCAGTAGTGCCACCGATACGCAGTATTTT
V gene: TRBV10-3; D gene: -; J gene: TRBJ2-7; clone size: -; CDR3 protein: CASWDGTGTYEQYF; CDR3 DNA: TGTGCCAGTTGGGACGGGACGGGGACCTACGAGCAGTACTTC
V gene: TRBV6-1; D gene: -; J gene: TRBJ2-7; clone size: -; CDR3 protein: CASWTESYEQYF; CDR3 DNA: TGTGCCAGTTGGACAGAATCCTACGAGCAGTACTTC
V gene: TRBV6-1; D gene: -; J gene: TRBJ2-1; clone size: -; CDR3 protein: CASSWGARFNNEQFF; CDR3 DNA: TGTGCCAGCAGTTGGGGGGCCCGCTTTAACAATGAGCAGTTCTTC
V gene: TRBV5-5; D gene: TRBD1; J gene: TRBJ2-3; clone size: -; CDR3 protein: CASSSDRESTDTQYF; CDR3 DNA: TGTGCCAGCAGCTCTGACAGGGAGAGCACAGATACGCAGTATTTT
V gene: TRBV29-1; D gene: TRBD1; J gene: TRBJ2-7; clone size: -; CDR3 protein: CSVGTGSYEQYF; CDR3 DNA: TGCAGCGTGGGGACAGGCTCCTACGAGCAGTACTTC
V gene: TRBV11-2; D gene: -; J gene: TRBJ2-5; clone size: -; CDR3 protein: CASSLEGPGEWQETQYF; CDR3 DNA: TGTGCCAGCAGCTTAGAAGGTCCAGGGGAGTGGCAAGAGACCCAGTACTTC
V gene: TRBV28; D gene: -; J gene: TRBJ2-6; clone size: once; CDR3 protein: CASSLPRAGANVLTF; CDR3 DNA: TGTGCCAGCAGTTTGCCGAGGGCAGGGGCCAACGTCCTGACTTTC